These T cell receptor beta chains were read from a single sample in a study of read filtering for tumor transcriptome and immune sequencing. Each CDR3 protein is one row after TCRdb ran MiXCR on the reads. This table has tens of thousands of distinct CDR3 sequences, 20% to 25% appearing once. The sample consisted of a population of CD138-negative cells sorted from bone marrow. The receptors were gathered from a donor over 35 with multiple myeloma. Both conserved end residues are part of each CDR3. The D gene is left open where the match is weak. Rows give clone size only sometimes, using once, few, many, or a class for an expanded clone.

v_gene,j_gene,abundance,d_gene,CDR3nt,CDR3aa
TRBV18,TRBJ2-1,few,NA,TGTGCCAGCTCATCTCCTTCTTCCTACAATGAGCAGTTCTTC,CASSSPSSYNEQFF
TRBV2,TRBJ2-5,many,NA,TGTGCCAGCAGTGCCGTCCTTGCAGGCGAGACCCAGTACTTC,CASSAVLAGETQYF
TRBV27,TRBJ2-3,many,TRBD1,TGTGCCAGCAGTTTGCCGGGACAGGGTGCAACCACGCAGTATTTT,CASSLPGQGATTQYF
TRBV20-1,TRBJ2-5,few,TRBD2,TGCAGTGCTAGAGGTCAGGGTAGCGGGAGGGCCCAAGAGACCCAGTACTTC,CSARGQGSGRAQETQYF
TRBV21-1,TRBJ1-4,few,NA,TGTGCCAGCAGCAATGCCTGGGACAAAAGGATGCATGAAAAACTGTTTTTT,CASSNAWDKRMHEKLFF
TRBV19,TRBJ2-2,NA,NA,TGTGCCAGTAAGCGGCACGCAAGGACCGGGGAGCTGTTTTTT,CASKRHARTGELFF
TRBV4-1,TRBJ1-5,many,NA,TGCGCCAGCAGCCAAGGGGGGCAGGCACGGAATCAGCCCCAGCATTTT,CASSQGGQARNQPQHF
TRBV3-1,TRBJ2-2,many,TRBD1,TGTGCCAGCAGCCAAGGGACAGGGGGCAGCGGGGAGCTGTTTTTT,CASSQGTGGSGELFF
TRBV28,TRBJ2-5,NA,TRBD1,TGTGCCAGCAGTGCCAGGACAGGACCCCAAGAGACCCAGTACTTC,CASSARTGPQETQYF
TRBV6-1,TRBJ1-1,many,NA,TGTGCCAGCAGTGATACCAGGGGTGAAGCTTTCTTT,CASSDTRGEAFF
TRBV28,TRBJ2-7,many,TRBD1,TGTGCCAGCAGTGCATTACCGGGACAGGAGCCCTACGAGCAGTACTTC,CASSALPGQEPYEQYF
TRBV29-1,TRBJ2-7,many,TRBD1,TGCAGCGACCGAGACTGGACAGGGGGGGGTTACGAGCAGTACTTC,CSDRDWTGGGYEQYF
TRBV20-1,TRBJ1-5,NA,NA,TGCAGTGCTAGAGATGGGGAGAAGCCCCAGCATTTT,CSARDGEKPQHF
TRBV20-1,TRBJ1-4,NA,NA,TGCAGTGCTAGAGGAAAGAATGAAGAACTGCTTTTT,CSARGKNEELLF
TRBV7-9,TRBJ2-5,few,NA,TGTGCCAGCAGCTTAATGGAGGGCCAAGAGACCCAGTACTTC,CASSLMEGQETQYF
TRBV7-8,TRBJ1-5,NA,NA,TGTGCCAGCAGCCCCCTAGGGCTCGGCAATCAGCCCCAGCATTTT,CASSPLGLGNQPQHF
TRBV7-3,TRBJ2-1,many,NA,TGTGCCAGCAGCTTGGATCCAAGCTCCTACAATGAGCAGTTCTTC,CASSLDPSSYNEQFF
TRBV5-5,TRBJ1-5,NA,TRBD1,TGTGCCAGCAGTTATAGGGACAGGAGCTCTCTGGGTGGCAATCAGCCCCAGCATTTT,CASSYRDRSSLGGNQPQHF
TRBV11-2,TRBJ2-7,many,TRBD2,TGTGCCAGCAGCTTAGTAATAGGCGGGAGCTCCTACGAGCAGTACTTC,CASSLVIGGSSYEQYF
TRBV7-9,TRBJ1-4,few,NA,TGTGCCAGCGGTACAACAACTAATGAAAAACTGTTTTTT,CASGTTTNEKLFF
TRBV3-1,TRBJ2-7,NA,TRBD2,TGTGCCAGCAGCCCAATTAGCGGGAGAATCGAGGGGGAGCAGTACTTC,CASSPISGRIEGEQYF
TRBV5-1,TRBJ2-7,many,NA,TGCGCCAGCAGCACCCGAGACACTTACGAGCAGTACTTC,CASSTRDTYEQYF
TRBV5-1,TRBJ2-5,NA,NA,TGCGCCAGCAGCTTGCAGGGGGGAGAACAAGAGACCCAGTACTTC,CASSLQGGEQETQYF
TRBV29-1,TRBJ1-2,few,TRBD1,TGCAGCGCGGACACAGGGGGCAACTATGGCTACACCTTC,CSADTGGNYGYTF
TRBV6-5,TRBJ2-2,NA,TRBD1,TGTGCCAGCAGTGCTCAGGGGGCCGGGGAGCTGTTTTTT,CASSAQGAGELFF
TRBV11-2,TRBJ1-1,many,NA,TGTGCCAGCAGCTTGAAGTCGGGGGTTGAAGCTTTCTTT,CASSLKSGVEAFF
TRBV20-1,TRBJ2-2,many,TRBD1,TGCAGTGCTAGGCAGGGGGCGACCACCGGGGAGCTGTTTTTT,CSARQGATTGELFF
TRBV21-1,TRBJ2-5,NA,NA,TGTGCCAGCAGCAAACGACAGGGAGGAACTGAAGAGACCCAGTACTTC,CASSKRQGGTEETQYF
TRBV2,TRBJ2-3,many,NA,TGTGCCAGCGCTCCGGGACAACCCTCGGATACGCAGTATTTT,CASAPGQPSDTQYF
TRBV29-1,TRBJ1-1,many,NA,TGCAGCGTTGAAGATCTGGGCAGAAGTGGGACTGAAGCTTTCTTT,CSVEDLGRSGTEAFF
TRBV29-1,TRBJ1-4,many,NA,TGCAGCGTGACAGATCCAACTAATGAAAAACTGTTTTTT,CSVTDPTNEKLFF
TRBV4-1,TRBJ2-3,NA,NA,TGCGCCAGCAGCCAAGACAAAGATACGCAGTATTTT,CASSQDKDTQYF
TRBV6-4,TRBJ1-2,few,TRBD1,TGTGCCAGCAGGACAGGGGGTGTATTTAACTATGGCTACACCTTC,CASRTGGVFNYGYTF
TRBV20-1,TRBJ1-4,medium-sized,TRBD1,TGCAGTGTTCGGGACAGGGTAATAGAAAAACTGTTTTTT,CSVRDRVIEKLFF
TRBV29-1,TRBJ1-5,NA,TRBD1,TGCAGCCCTCCGGGACAGGGGGCGAGGGGCAATCAGCCCCAGCATTTT,CSPPGQGARGNQPQHF
TRBV6-5,TRBJ2-5,many,TRBD2,TGTGCCAGCAGTTCCACCCTACCCGGGACTAGCGGGCCCGGGCCCCGCGGAGGAGTAAAGACCCAGTACTTC,CASSSTLPGTSGPGPRGGVKTQYF
TRBV14,TRBJ2-5,many,NA,TGTGCCAGCAGCCAGCGAACAGGGAGGAAGACCCAGTACTTC,CASSQRTGRKTQYF
TRBV6-5,TRBJ1-5,many,NA,TGTGCCAGCAGACACAGGGAGTATAGCAATCAGCCCCAGCATTTT,CASRHREYSNQPQHF
TRBV20-1,TRBJ2-1,many,TRBD2,TGCAGTGCTAGAGGTCTGCGGCTAGCGGCCTACAATGAGCAGTTCTTC,CSARGLRLAAYNEQFF
TRBV10-3,TRBJ2-3,many,TRBD2,TGTGCCATCAACGGCGGGGGGGCCACAGATACGCAGTATTTT,CAINGGGATDTQYF
TRBV3-1,TRBJ2-3,many,TRBD2,TGTGCCAGCTCATCTACCGGGACTAGCGTGTCTGATACGCAGTATTTT,CASSSTGTSVSDTQYF
TRBV15,TRBJ2-7,many,TRBD1,TGTGCCACCAGCAGAACACCGGGACAGGGTGACGAGCAGTACTTC,CATSRTPGQGDEQYF
TRBV5-1,TRBJ2-4,few,NA,TGCGCCAGCAGCACCGGGGAAAACATTCAGTACTTC,CASSTGENIQYF
TRBV6-5,TRBJ2-3,many,NA,TGTGCCAGCAGTTACTTGCAGGGCGGCGATACGCAGTATTTT,CASSYLQGGDTQYF
TRBV27,TRBJ2-7,many,NA,TGTGCCAGCAGTTTAAAACCCTGGAGCTCCTACGAGCAGTACTTC,CASSLKPWSSYEQYF
TRBV28,TRBJ2-5,NA,NA,TGTGCCGCTGGAGGTGCGACGGCCCAGTACTTC,CAAGGATAQYF
TRBV7-9,TRBJ2-1,many,TRBD2,TGTGCCAGCAGCTTGTTAGCGGGAGGCGGTGAGCAGTTCTTC,CASSLLAGGGEQFF
TRBV5-1,TRBJ2-1,many,NA,TGCGCCAGCAGGGTGAACGTGGGGCGCAATGAGCAGTTCTTC,CASRVNVGRNEQFF
TRBV25-1,TRBJ2-5,many,TRBD2,TGTGCCAGCAGTGTAACCATGCTAGCGGGCAGGCCGGAGACCCAGTACTTC,CASSVTMLAGRPETQYF
TRBV29-1,TRBJ2-5,many,TRBD1,TGCAGCGTTGGTGGTAACAGGGGGCTCGAGACCCAGTACTTC,CSVGGNRGLETQYF
TRBV14,TRBJ2-1,NA,NA,TGTGCCAGCAGCCAAGGGGCTAGCGTGGATGAGCAGTTCTTC,CASSQGASVDEQFF
TRBV5-4,TRBJ1-2,few,TRBD1,TGTGCCGGCAGCACGGGACAGTTAGCTAACTATGGCTACACCTTC,CAGSTGQLANYGYTF
TRBV4-1,TRBJ1-1,many,NA,TGCGCCAGCAGCCAAAAGGGGGGGCTCGCTGAAGCTTTCTTT,CASSQKGGLAEAFF